These T cell receptor beta chains were read from a single sample in a study of T-cell reconstitution after alpha-beta-depleted transplantation in children. One entry per CDR3 protein results from TCRdb running MiXCR on the PCR reads. Found here are about 240,000 distinct CDR3 sequences, roughly 26% of them singletons; the top ten hold roughly 2.6%. The sequenced sample was PBMCs, obtained before TCRalphabeta/CD19-depleted stem cell transplant. The source is a girl aged 2-10 years with Fanconi anemia, due to receive a stem cell transplant. Each CDR3 is given with its conserved first and last residue. D genes are given only for firm matches. Size is stated for part of the rows, as once, few or many counts, or as a class when the clone is expanded.

CDR3 protein	CDR3 DNA	clone size	V gene	CDR3 length	D gene	J gene
CASSAQLATANNEQFF	TGTGCCAGCAGCGCCCAACTAGCGACGGCCAACAATGAGCAGTTCTTC	few	TRBV5-4	16	TRBD2	TRBJ2-1
CSVGPGLQETQYF	TGCAGCGTTGGTCCAGGGCTTCAAGAGACCCAGTACTTC	.	TRBV29-1	13	.	TRBJ2-5
CSAKGLPYEQYF	TGCAGTGCTAAAGGACTGCCCTACGAGCAGTACTTC	.	TRBV20-1	12	.	TRBJ2-7
CASSLSAEDLTDTQYF	TGTGCCAGCAGTTTATCGGCGGAGGACCTCACAGATACGCAGTATTTT	few	TRBV28	16	.	TRBJ2-3
CASSSATPGQVEAFF	TGTGCCAGCAGCTCAGCCACTCCGGGACAGGTTGAAGCTTTCTTT	many	TRBV9	15	TRBD1	TRBJ1-1
CSANLAGVPHNEQFF	TGCAGCGCAAATCTAGCGGGAGTTCCCCACAATGAGCAGTTCTTC	.	TRBV29-1	15	TRBD2	TRBJ2-1
CASRTLGGEETQYF	TGTGCCAGCAGGACTCTAGGGGGTGAAGAGACCCAGTACTTC	many	TRBV12-3/TRBV12-4	14	.	TRBJ2-5
CASSLGLAGFYNEQFF	TGTGCCAGCAGCCTAGGACTAGCGGGTTTCTACAATGAGCAGTTCTTC	many	TRBV11-2	16	TRBD2	TRBJ2-1
CSVELSGGALTGELFF	TGCAGCGTTGAACTTAGCGGGGGGGCCCTCACCGGGGAGCTGTTTTTT	many	TRBV29-1	16	TRBD2	TRBJ2-2
CSVGLGYSEQFF	TGCAGCGTTGGCCTCGGGTACTCTGAGCAGTTCTTC	few	TRBV29-1	12	.	TRBJ2-1
CSVERGGRSGNTIYF	TGCAGCGTTGAACGGGGAGGCCGCTCTGGAAACACCATATATTTT	.	TRBV29-1	15	.	TRBJ1-3
CASSESEDPTTDTQYF	TGTGCCAGCAGTGAGTCTGAGGATCCGACCACAGATACGCAGTATTTT	many	TRBV6-4	16	.	TRBJ2-3
CASSLASGSRVEQFF	TGCGCCAGCAGCTTGGCTAGCGGGAGTCGTGTTGAGCAGTTCTTC	few	TRBV5-1	15	TRBD2	TRBJ2-1
CASSDPPPSGNEQFF	TGTGCCAGCAGTGACCCTCCCCCCAGTGGAAATGAGCAGTTCTTC	.	TRBV6-1	15	.	TRBJ2-1
CSVAWGTGYNEQFF	TGCAGCGTTGCCTGGGGGACGGGTTACAATGAGCAGTTCTTC	many	TRBV29-1	14	.	TRBJ2-1
CATTDDGEAFF	TGTGCCACCACAGATGACGGGGAAGCTTTCTTT	.	TRBV15	11	.	TRBJ1-1
CASIGGTGGPDTQYF	TGTGCCAGCATCGGCGGGACAGGGGGGCCAGATACGCAGTATTTT	few	TRBV12-3/TRBV12-4	15	TRBD1	TRBJ2-3
CSASRAGQGLYNEQFF	TGCAGTGCTAGCCGAGCCGGACAGGGACTTTACAATGAGCAGTTCTTC	many	TRBV20-1	16	TRBD1	TRBJ2-1
CSVRRESAVLSTDTQYF	TGCAGTGTTAGGCGGGAGTCCGCGGTTCTCAGCACAGATACGCAGTATTTT	few	TRBV20-1	17	TRBD2	TRBJ2-3
CSATPQGRSSPLHF	TGCAGTGCTACCCCTCAGGGGAGATCTTCACCCCTCCACTTT	.	TRBV20-1	14	.	TRBJ1-6
CSFVGTDNYNEQFF	TGCAGCTTTGTGGGGACAGATAACTACAATGAGCAGTTCTTC	.	TRBV29-1	14	TRBD1	TRBJ2-1
CSVQSGGYEQYF	TGCAGCGTCCAGTCAGGGGGCTACGAGCAGTACTTC	few	TRBV29-1	12	TRBD1	TRBJ2-7
CASSLVLGEQFF	TGTGCCAGCAGCTTAGTCTTGGGTGAGCAGTTCTTC	few	TRBV7-2	12	.	TRBJ2-1
CASSRTMRGATFKNIQYF	TGTGCCAGCAGCCGCACTATGCGGGGGGCAACCTTCAAAAACATTCAGTACTTC	many	TRBV3-1	18	TRBD2	TRBJ2-4
CASRPLPGLAGVKETQYF	TGTGCCAGCAGGCCACTTCCGGGACTAGCGGGGGTCAAAGAGACCCAGTACTTC	few	TRBV11-2	18	TRBD2	TRBJ2-5
CSVHWASAQYF	TGCAGCGTCCACTGGGCTAGCGCGCAGTATTTT	many	TRBV29-1	11	.	TRBJ2-3
CASSYPGGPETQYF	TGTGCCAGCAGCTACCCCGGGGGTCCAGAGACCCAGTACTTC	many	TRBV7-2	14	.	TRBJ2-5
CSVTRGLNTEAFF	TGCAGCGTAACCAGGGGGCTTAACACTGAAGCTTTCTTT	few	TRBV29-1	13	TRBD1	TRBJ1-1
CSVASSGQRYEQYF	TGCAGCGTTGCGAGCTCGGGACAGCGATACGAGCAGTACTTC	many	TRBV29-1	14	TRBD1	TRBJ2-7
CASSSPRGSQSHTDTQYF	TGTGCCAGCAGTTCCCCGAGAGGTAGCCAGAGCCACACAGATACGCAGTATTTT	.	TRBV28	18	.	TRBJ2-3
CASSYFAGGGYEQYF	TGTGCCAGCAGTTACTTCGCAGGGGGCGGGTACGAGCAGTACTTC	many	TRBV6-5	15	TRBD1	TRBJ2-7
CSARGVGAVYNEQFF	TGCAGTGCTAGAGGGGTGGGAGCTGTCTACAATGAGCAGTTCTTC	.	TRBV20-1	15	.	TRBJ2-1
CATSRGVTGNRRAQETQYF	TGTGCCACCAGCAGAGGGGTTACCGGTAACAGGCGAGCGCAAGAGACCCAGTACTTC	.	TRBV15	19	.	TRBJ2-5
CASSWDEGNEQFF	TGTGCCAGCAGTTGGGATGAGGGAAATGAGCAGTTCTTC	many	TRBV6-5	13	.	TRBJ2-1
CASSFFARGIQETQYF	TGTGCCAGCAGCTTTTTCGCGCGGGGGATACAAGAGACCCAGTACTTC	.	TRBV5-5	16	TRBD2	TRBJ2-5
CASSFSSGGDTDTQYF	TGTGCCAGCAGCTTCTCGAGCGGGGGGGACACAGATACGCAGTATTTT	many	TRBV7-2	16	TRBD2	TRBJ2-3
CASRPSGSTDTQYF	TGTGCCAGCAGGCCTAGCGGGAGCACAGATACGCAGTATTTT	few	TRBV6-1	14	TRBD2	TRBJ2-3
CSATQGAYSNQPQHF	TGCAGTGCAACACAGGGGGCCTATAGCAATCAGCCCCAGCATTTT	.	TRBV20-1	15	TRBD1	TRBJ1-5
CASSMRTGAIEQYF	TGCGCCAGCAGCATGAGGACAGGGGCCATCGAGCAGTACTTC	many	TRBV5-1	14	TRBD1	TRBJ2-7
CASSQDSRAIGGDTQYF	TGTGCCAGCAGCCAAGACTCCCGGGCCATAGGAGGCGATACGCAGTATTTT	.	TRBV4-2	17	.	TRBJ2-3
CASSSGAWEQYF	TGTGCCAGCAGTTCAGGCGCATGGGAGCAGTACTTC	few	TRBV27	12	.	TRBJ2-7
CATSREPSLGGGYTF	TGTGCCACCAGCAGAGAACCAAGCCTTGGCGGTGGCTACACCTTC	many	TRBV15	15	.	TRBJ1-2
CASSSRVSSYEQYF	TGTGCCAGCAGTTCCCGGGTTAGCTCCTACGAGCAGTACTTC	.	TRBV27	14	.	TRBJ2-7